Following are 30 T cell receptor beta chains from one sample sequenced in a study of shared clonotypes between healthy human individuals (dated by TCRdb to the early 2020s). Receptors were amplified or captured by the immunoSEQ multiplex PCR assay. TCRdb mirrors the immuneACCESS table, restricted to in-frame sequences. Some clones are absent from its copies; in checked studies, under half trace to an unresolved V gene, and the reason for the others is unknown. A total of about 2.1 million clones appear in this sample, about 94% of them only once. The top ten clones comprise more than 1.5% of the sample. CD8 naive samples consisted of CD45RO-negative cells that were positively selected for CCR7, yielding a CD45RA+CCR7+ population without TemRA cells. Sequenced input: naive CD8+ T cells from PBMCs. What this sample's cell subset or site label stands for: CD45RA+CCR7+. These receptors all stem from a man between 18 and 35 years old in good health. Some clones in this sample may be carry-over from other donors' samples.

The chain joins TRBV9 to TRBJ1-1; TRBD1 aligns across 12 bases. V gave up 4 bases and J gave up 0 bases; unmatched junction bases: 7. The CDR3 spans 17 residues. CDR1 and CDR2 from the germline V gene are SGDLS and YYNGEE. Here the CDR3 DNA reads TGTGCCAGCAGCACCGGGACAGGGGGCCACATGAACACTGAAGCTTTCTTT. Protein: CASSTGTGGHMNTEAFF. Full variable domain (remainder filled in from reference TRBV9 and TRBJ1-1): DSGVTQTPKHLITATGQRVTLRCSPRSGDLSVYWYQQSLDQGLQFLIQYYNGEERAKGNILERFSAQQFPDLHSELNLSSLELGDSALYFCASSTGTGGHMNTEAFFGQGTRLTVV.

V gene TRBV10-3 combines with J gene TRBJ2-5; tentatively, D is TRBD1 (7 bases). Trimming stripped 10 bases from V and 1 base from J, with 13 bases between. This CDR3 is 13 amino acids long. Germline loops: CDR1 ENHRY, CDR2 SYGVKD. The CDR3 spells CATRGDGQETQYF. The CDR3 region has the DNA TGTGCCACCAGGGGGGACGGCCAAGAGACCCAGTACTTC.

The chain employs TRBV19 and TRBJ2-5; 11 bases fit TRBD1. The germline V gene has CDR1 LNHDA and CDR2 SQIVND (reference sequence). With 3 bases clipped from V and 5 bases from J, the junction kept 5 bases outside the gene matches. CDR3 length: 15 residues. The CDR3 reads CASSIGTGGDETQYF. The CDR3 nucleotides read TGTGCCAGTAGTATCGGGACAGGGGGTGATGAGACCCAGTACTTC.

This rearrangement joins TRBV28 to TRBJ2-7; D is undetermined. The germline V gene has CDR1 MDHEN and CDR2 SYDVKM. The CDR3 spans 15 residues. V lost 5 bases and J lost 1, with 15 bases in between. The CDR3 sequence: CASSISGSSSYEQYF. The CDR3 bases are TGTGCCAGCAGTATTTCGGGCTCAAGTTCCTACGAGCAGTACTTC.

The chain recombines TRBV27 with TRBJ2-7, with TRBD2 matching over 14 bases. The CDR3 length is 17 residues. The V and J ends lost 4 bases and 6 bases, in that order; junction bases with no gene match: 11. Per germline, CDR1 MNHEY and CDR2 SMNVEV (reference sequence). The CDR3 bases are TGTGCCAGCAGTTCAATTCCGGGACTAGCGGGGGATTCCGAGCAGTACTTC. The encoded protein is CASSSIPGLAGDSEQYF.

Notes on this clone: Other DNA sequences in the sample encode the same CDR3. CDR3 residues: CASSGLAGPYNEQFF. The CDR3 DNA follows: TGTGCCAGCAGCGGACTAGCGGGACCCTACAATGAGCAGTTCTTC. V usage is TRBV7-2 and J usage is TRBJ2-1; the match to TRBD2 covers 12 bases. Germline CDR1 reads SGHTA; CDR2 reads FQGNSA. The CDR3 is 15 residues long. V was clipped by 5 bases and J by 2 bases; unmatched bases: 1. Using reference TRBV7-2 and TRBJ2-1 for the parts outside the CDR3, the full variable domain is GAGVSQSPSNKVTEKGKDVELRCDPISGHTALYWYRQSLGQGLEFLIYFQGNSAPDKSGLPSDRFSAERTGGSVSTLTIQRTQQEDSAVYLCASSGLAGPYNEQFFGPGTRLTVL.

This sequence joins TRBV7-8 and TRBJ1-1; D may be TRBD1 (5 bases). V was trimmed by 4 bases and J by 11 bases, leaving 11 bases between them. The CDR3 runs 11 residues. CDR1 is SGHVS, CDR2 FQNEAQ, per germline. DNA of the CDR3: TGTGCCAGCAGCTCCGGGTGGGGGGCTTTCTTT. This translates into CASSSGWGAFF.

J is TRBJ2-3 and V is TRBV9; D is unclear. Trimming pared 4 bases from V and 1 base from J, leaving 10 bases between. This CDR3 region has 14 residues. CDR1 SGDLS and CDR2 YYNGEE come from the germline V gene. The CDR3 DNA reads TGTGCCAGCAGCACAGTTCGGGGCACAGATACGCAGTATTTT. This codes for CASSTVRGTDTQYF.

J is TRBJ1-1 and V is TRBV5-8; D is possibly TRBD1 (6 bases). CDR1 is SGHTS and CDR2 is YDEGEE in the germline V gene. V was clipped by 3 bases and J by 5 bases, with 14 bases between them. The CDR3 is 14 residues long. CDR3 sequence (DNA): TGTGCCAGCAGCTGGAGGCGAGGGGGGACTGAAGCTTTCTTT. Protein sequence: CASSWRRGGTEAFF.

The chain has TRBV5-6 and TRBJ2-7; D remains ambiguous. Trimming stripped 4 bases from V and 1 base from J, with 12 bases between. The CDR3 totals 14 residues. Germline CDR1 is SGHDT and CDR2 is YYEEEE. The CDR3 loop reads CASSPSDGSYEQYF. The CDR3 DNA is TGTGCCAGCAGCCCCTCGGACGGGTCCTACGAGCAGTACTTC. Combining the CDR3 with reference TRBV5-6 and TRBJ2-7 gives the whole variable domain DAGVTQSPTHLIKTRGQQVTLRCSPKSGHDTVSWYQQALGQGPQFIFQYYEEEERQRGNFPDRFSGHQFPNYSSELNVNALLLGDSALYLCASSPSDGSYEQYFGPGTRLTVT.

Notes on this clone: Other DNA variants within this sample encode the same CDR3. The chain has TRBV19 and TRBJ2-5; possible D gene TRBD2, 6 bases. This CDR3 contains 14 residues. V was cut by 5 bases and J by 0 bases, with 10 bases left in between. Germline CDR1 LNHDA, CDR2 SQIVND (reference sequence). The CDR3 DNA reads TGTGCCAGTAGTCCCCGGGGGTACCAAGAGACCCAGTACTTC. Protein product: CASSPRGYQETQYF.

V and J are TRBV9 and TRBJ1-4; TRBD1 aligns across 8 bases. Germline assignment: CDR1 SGDLS and CDR2 YYNGEE. Losses at the gene ends were 4 bases for V and 0 bases for J; bases not matched to a gene: 5. The length of the CDR3 is 16 residues. CDR3 nucleotides: TGTGCCAGCAGCTCCCGGACAGGGTCAACTAATGAAAAACTGTTTTTT. Translation: CASSSRTGSTNEKLFF. The full variable domain, completed using reference TRBV9 and TRBJ1-4, is DSGVTQTPKHLITATGQRVTLRCSPRSGDLSVYWYQQSLDQGLQFLIQYYNGEERAKGNILERFSAQQFPDLHSELNLSSLELGDSALYFCASSSRTGSTNEKLFFGSGTQLSVL.

V gene TRBV4-2 combines with J gene TRBJ2-7; the match to TRBD1 covers 7 bases. Looked up from germline, CDR1 is LGHNA and CDR2 is YNFKEQ. The ends lost 4 bases at V and 0 bases at J; junction bases unmatched: 12. The CDR3 totals 17 residues. CDR3 region: CASSRDLGQVSSYEQYF. In DNA, the CDR3 is TGTGCCAGCAGCCGAGACCTCGGACAGGTTAGCTCCTACGAGCAGTACTTC.

The chain recombines TRBV27 with TRBJ2-1, with 8 nucleotides matching TRBD1. The CDR3 sequence is 15 residues long. Trimming took 4 bases from V and 3 from J; bases not matched to a gene: 5. Germline CDR1 and CDR2: MNHEY and SMNVEV (reference sequence). CDR3 sequence reads: CASSSQGAGYNEQFF. The CDR3 DNA reads as TGTGCCAGCAGTTCTCAGGGGGCTGGCTACAATGAGCAGTTCTTC.

This clone has only a few counts. In the same sample, other DNA sequences code for this CDR3. This chain uses TRBV9 with TRBJ2-7; 9 bases are a match to TRBD2. Losses at the gene ends were 0 bases for V and 1 base for J; bases not matched to a gene: 2. CDR1 is SGDLS and CDR2 is YYNGEE in the germline V gene. The CDR3 runs 15 residues. The CDR3 reads CASSVGSGSSYEQYF. DNA for the CDR3: TGTGCCAGCAGCGTAGGTAGCGGGAGTTCCTACGAGCAGTACTTC. The full variable domain, rest sourced from reference TRBV9 and TRBJ2-7, is DSGVTQTPKHLITATGQRVTLRCSPRSGDLSVYWYQQSLDQGLQFLIQYYNGEERAKGNILERFSAQQFPDLHSELNLSSLELGDSALYFCASSVGSGSSYEQYFGPGTRLTVT.

The chain combines TRBV10-3 with TRBJ1-2; D unresolved. There are 15 residues in the CDR3. Trimming cost V 0 bases and J 8 bases, with 16 bases left between them. Germline assignment: CDR1 ENHRY and CDR2 SYGVKD. The DNA for the CDR3 is TGTGCCATCAGTGAGTCGGTTGGAACGTCGTACGGCTACACCTTC. As protein: CAISESVGTSYGYTF.

The chain carries TRBV7-9 and TRBJ2-1; D is possibly TRBD1 (6 bases). The CDR3 sequence is 14 residues long. V shed 5 bases and J shed 4 bases, with 12 bases lying between them. Germline loops: CDR1 SEHNR, CDR2 FQNEAQ (reference sequence). For the CDR3, the DNA is TGTGCCAGCAGCCTCGACAGGCTATACAATGAGCAGTTCTTC. It encodes CASSLDRLYNEQFF. Full variable domain (remainder filled in from reference TRBV7-9 and TRBJ2-1): DTGVSQNPRHKITKRGQNVTFRCDPISEHNRLYWYRQTLGQGPEFLTYFQNEAQLEKSRLLSDRFSAERPKGSFSTLEIQRTEQGDSAMYLCASSLDRLYNEQFFGPGTRLTVL.

This clone turned up a few times. The gene calls are TRBV19 and TRBJ1-1, with D uncertain. The CDR3 is made up of 15 amino acids. Germline loops: CDR1 LNHDA, CDR2 SQIVND (reference sequence). V lost 6 bases, J lost 0 bases, and 14 bases lay in between. The CDR3 sequence: CASSPRSLMNTEAFF. CDR3 DNA sequence: TGTGCCAGTAGCCCCAGGTCACTTATGAACACTGAAGCTTTCTTT.

The J gene is TRBJ2-4, the V gene TRBV12-5, with TRBD1 identical over 9 bases. There are 19 residues in the CDR3. V trimming: 5 bases; J trimming: 0 bases; junction bases outside the gene matches: 14. Germline V gene sequence: CDR1 LGHNT, CDR2 FRNRAP. The CDR3 region has the DNA TGTGCTAGTGGTGGTTACCGGGACAGGGTGATCGTAGCCAAAAACATTCAGTACTTC. It translates to CASGGYRDRVIVAKNIQYF.

This clone was observed a single time. The gene calls are TRBV7-9 and TRBJ2-1; 9 positions agree with TRBD1. V lost 3 bases, J lost 5 bases, and 5 bases stayed unmatched. Germline-derived CDR1 and CDR2 are SEHNR and FQNEAQ (reference sequence). The CDR3 has 15 amino acids. For the CDR3, the DNA is TGTGCCAGCAGCTTGGGACAGGGTTTCGACAATGAGCAGTTCTTC. Translating it yields CASSLGQGFDNEQFF.

This clone was recorded only once. This chain connects TRBV5-4 to TRBJ1-1; D possibly corresponds to TRBD1 (6 bases). The CDR3 runs to 14 residues. Germline V gene data show CDR1 as SGHNT and CDR2 as YYREEE (reference sequence). V gave up 4 bases and J gave up 1 base, with 11 bases separating them. The CDR3 reads CASSPRGRNTEAFF. The CDR3 DNA sequence: TGTGCCAGCAGCCCTAGGGGGAGGAACACTGAAGCTTTCTTT.

Details on this clone: Other DNA sequences from this sample encode an identical CDR3 as well. The chain has TRBV7-9 and TRBJ2-7; 10 bases agree with TRBD2. This CDR3 comprises 13 residues. In germline, CDR1 is SEHNR, CDR2 FQNEAQ (reference sequence). V dropped 4 bases and J dropped 4; count of bases not matched to a gene: 1. The CDR3 nucleotides are TGTGCCAGCAGCTCACTAGCGGGATACGAGCAGTACTTC. Protein: CASSSLAGYEQYF.

The chain combines TRBV2 with TRBJ2-7; 7 nucleotides match TRBD2. The CDR3 length is 13 residues. J was trimmed by 3 bases and V by 6 bases; bases with no gene match: 5. In germline, CDR1 is SNHLY, CDR2 FYNNEI. The CDR3 sequence: CASSGGTNYEQYF. In nucleotides, the CDR3 is TGTGCCAGCAGCGGAGGGACTAACTACGAGCAGTACTTC.

The V call is TRBV27, the J call TRBJ2-3; D gene ambiguous. The length of the CDR3 is 14 residues. Germline CDR1 and CDR2: MNHEY and SMNVEV (reference sequence). V was pared by 3 bases and J by 0 bases, with 7 bases between. CDR3 region: CASSFAVSTDTQYF. The CDR3 DNA reads as TGTGCCAGCAGTTTCGCAGTAAGCACAGATACGCAGTATTTT.

The rearrangement uses TRBV9 and TRBJ2-5; perhaps TRBD2 as D (5 bases). The CDR3 is 14 residues long. Trimming stripped 2 bases from V and 1 base from J, with 9 bases between. The germline gives CDR1 SGDLS, CDR2 YYNGEE. The CDR3 is CASSVRSGQETQYF. CDR3 in DNA: TGTGCCAGCAGCGTGAGAAGCGGCCAAGAGACCCAGTACTTC.

The rearrangement joins TRBV10-2 to TRBJ2-5; the D is unclear. V gave up 5 bases and J gave up 1 base, with 2 bases separating them. This CDR3 has 11 amino acids. Germline V gene lookup returns CDR1 WSHSY and CDR2 SAAADI. In DNA, the CDR3 is TGCGCCAGCAGTATCCAAGAGACCCAGTACTTC. Residues: CASSIQETQYF.

The V and J genes are TRBV29-1 and TRBJ1-1; D unresolved. Deletions cut 6 bases from V and 3 bases from J, with 17 bases between. In germline, CDR1 is SQVTM, CDR2 ANQGSEA. The length of the CDR3 is 14 residues. This chain's CDR3 is CSVPAHYKDTEAFF. The CDR3 DNA follows: TGCAGCGTCCCTGCCCACTACAAGGACACTGAAGCTTTCTTT.

V usage is TRBV7-2 and J usage is TRBJ1-3, with D unclear. Germline CDR1 SGHTA, CDR2 FQGNSA. The CDR3 runs to 15 residues. The V gene lost 9 bases and the J gene lost 0 bases, with 15 bases spanning the gap. The CDR3 spells CASNSDGLSGNTIYF. The CDR3, as DNA: TGTGCCAGTAATTCGGACGGACTCTCTGGAAACACCATATATTTT.

The J gene is TRBJ2-7, the V gene TRBV28, with 8 nucleotides matching TRBD2. Unmatched junction bases numbered 17, after V lost 8 bases and J lost 5 bases. CDR1 is MDHEN, CDR2 SYDVKM, per germline. CDR3 length equals 16 residues. CDR3 bases: TGTGCCAGCGGGGGTGGTAGCGGGATCTCGGGCGACGAGCAGTACTTC. This gives the protein CASGGGSGISGDEQYF.

V usage is TRBV7-6 and J usage is TRBJ2-7; TRBD1 might be the D (5 bases). CDR3 length: 16 residues. The V gene's germline CDR1 is SGHVS and CDR2 FNYEAQ. V lost 5 bases to trimming and J lost 1 base, with 18 bases between them. For the CDR3, the DNA is TGTGCCAGCAGCCGCTGGGCAGGGCAAGGGTCCTACGAGCAGTACTTC. Amino acid sequence: CASSRWAGQGSYEQYF.